Listed below are T cell receptor beta chains from one sample, sequenced in a study of blood T cell repertoires in COVID-19. TCRdb keeps only in-frame clones here, not all; method: immunoSEQ multiplex PCR. The table shows 290,000 or so clones, with roughly 90% occurring only once. Sequenced input: peripheral blood. These receptors were collected from a woman aged 25 to 39 with COVID-19, enrolled during active disease. Each CDR3 is given with its conserved first and last residue. The D gene is left open where the match is weak.

TGTGCCATCAGTGGGGGGGGTTGGCGGAACACTGAAGCTTTCTTT,CAISGGGWRNTEAFF,TRBJ1-1,TRBV10-3,.
TGTGCCAGCAGCTTAGCAAAGCGAGACGAGCTGTTTTTT,CASSLAKRDELFF,TRBJ2-2,TRBV7-6,.
TGTGCCAGCAGCTTAGATGTGGGACAGGCAACAGATACGCAGTATTTT,CASSLDVGQATDTQYF,TRBJ2-3,TRBV11-2,TRBD1
TGTGCCAGCAGTTTGCCCTACAATCAGCCCCAGCATTTT,CASSLPYNQPQHF,TRBJ1-5,TRBV28,.
TGTGCCAGTAGAGCGTCCCTCTCCTACAATGAGCAGTTCTTC,CASRASLSYNEQFF,TRBJ2-1,TRBV19,.
TGTGCCAGTAGTATCTACGGTGTTCGGAATTCACCCCTCCACTTT,CASSIYGVRNSPLHF,TRBJ1-6,TRBV19,.
TGTGCCATCAGGGACAGTCTTGACAATCAGCCCCAGCATTTT,CAIRDSLDNQPQHF,TRBJ1-5,TRBV10-3,.
TGTGCCAGTAGTATTGGCCCTGGGGCAGGGGGCTACACCTTC,CASSIGPGAGGYTF,TRBJ1-2,TRBV19,.
TGTGCCAGTAGAAGCGGGCCACTGTCTAACTATGGCTACACCTTC,CASRSGPLSNYGYTF,TRBJ1-2,TRBV19,.
TGTGCCAGCAGCCAATATCGAACAGATTCCACAGATACGCAGTATTTT,CASSQYRTDSTDTQYF,TRBJ2-3,TRBV7-9,.
TGTGCCAGCAGCTTTAAGTTGGGAGGGGGATTAGAGACCCAGTACTTC,CASSFKLGGGLETQYF,TRBJ2-5,TRBV11-2,.